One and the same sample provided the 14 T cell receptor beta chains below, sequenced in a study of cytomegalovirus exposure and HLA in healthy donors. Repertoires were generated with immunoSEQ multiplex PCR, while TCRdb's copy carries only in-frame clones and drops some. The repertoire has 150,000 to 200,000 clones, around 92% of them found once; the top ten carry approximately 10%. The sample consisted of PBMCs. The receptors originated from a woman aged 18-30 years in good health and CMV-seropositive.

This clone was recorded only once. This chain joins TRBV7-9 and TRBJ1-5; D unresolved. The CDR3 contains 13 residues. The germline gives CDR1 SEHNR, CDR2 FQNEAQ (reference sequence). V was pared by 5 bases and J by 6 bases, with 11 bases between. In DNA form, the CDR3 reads TGTGCCAGCAGCCCTTGGCCCTTTCAGCCCCAGCATTTT. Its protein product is CASSPWPFQPQHF.

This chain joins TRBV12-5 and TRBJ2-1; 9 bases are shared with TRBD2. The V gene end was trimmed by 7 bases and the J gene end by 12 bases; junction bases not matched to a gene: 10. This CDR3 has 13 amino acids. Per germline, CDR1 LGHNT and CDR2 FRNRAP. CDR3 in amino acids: CASAPLSGGRQFF. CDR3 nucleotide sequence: TGTGCTAGTGCTCCATTAAGCGGGGGGAGGCAGTTCTTC.

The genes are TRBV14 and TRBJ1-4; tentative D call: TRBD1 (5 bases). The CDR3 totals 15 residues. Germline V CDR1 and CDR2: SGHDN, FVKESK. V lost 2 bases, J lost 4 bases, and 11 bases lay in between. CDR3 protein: CASSQSGTLNEKLFF. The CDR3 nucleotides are TGTGCCAGCAGCCAATCCGGGACTCTTAATGAAAAACTGTTTTTT.

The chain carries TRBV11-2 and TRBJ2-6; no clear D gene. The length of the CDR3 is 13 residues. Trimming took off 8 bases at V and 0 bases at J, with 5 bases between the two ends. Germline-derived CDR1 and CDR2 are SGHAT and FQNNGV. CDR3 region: CASRASGANVLTF. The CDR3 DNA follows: TGTGCCAGCCGAGCCTCTGGGGCCAACGTCCTGACTTTC.

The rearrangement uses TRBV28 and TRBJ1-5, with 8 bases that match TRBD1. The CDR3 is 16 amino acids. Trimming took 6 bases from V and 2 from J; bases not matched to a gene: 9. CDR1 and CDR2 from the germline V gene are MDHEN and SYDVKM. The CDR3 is CASRALTGVGNQPQHF. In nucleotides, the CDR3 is TGTGCCAGCAGAGCTTTGACAGGGGTGGGCAATCAGCCCCAGCATTTT.

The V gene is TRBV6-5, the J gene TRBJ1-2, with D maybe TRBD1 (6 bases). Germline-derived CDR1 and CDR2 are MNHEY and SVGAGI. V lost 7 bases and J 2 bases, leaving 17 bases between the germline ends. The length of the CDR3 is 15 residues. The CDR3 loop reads CASTSRQALNYGYTF. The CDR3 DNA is TGTGCCAGCACCTCTCGACAGGCCCTGAACTATGGCTACACCTTC.

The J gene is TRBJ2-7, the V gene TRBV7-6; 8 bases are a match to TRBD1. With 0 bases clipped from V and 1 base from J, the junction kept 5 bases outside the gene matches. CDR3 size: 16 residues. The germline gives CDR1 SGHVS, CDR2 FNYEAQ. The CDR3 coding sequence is TGTGCCAGCAGCTTAGCCTGGGGGGACAGGTCCTACGAGCAGTACTTC. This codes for CASSLAWGDRSYEQYF.

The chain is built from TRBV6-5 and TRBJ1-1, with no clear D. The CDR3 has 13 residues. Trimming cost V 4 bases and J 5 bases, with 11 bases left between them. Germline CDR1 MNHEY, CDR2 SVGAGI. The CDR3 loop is CASSSAGVTEAFF. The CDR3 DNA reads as TGTGCCAGCAGTTCGGCGGGTGTAACTGAAGCTTTCTTT.

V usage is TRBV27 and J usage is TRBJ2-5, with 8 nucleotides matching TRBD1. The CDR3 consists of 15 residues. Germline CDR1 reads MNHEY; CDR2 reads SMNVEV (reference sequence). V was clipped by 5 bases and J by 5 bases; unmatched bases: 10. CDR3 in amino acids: CASSPRQGWIETQYF. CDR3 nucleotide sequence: TGTGCCAGCAGTCCCCGACAGGGGTGGATTGAGACCCAGTACTTC.

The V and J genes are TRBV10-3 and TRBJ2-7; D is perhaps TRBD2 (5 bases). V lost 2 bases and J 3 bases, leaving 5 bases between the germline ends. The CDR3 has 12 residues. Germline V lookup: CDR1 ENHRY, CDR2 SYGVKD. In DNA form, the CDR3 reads TGTGCCATCAGTGAGGGGAGCTACGAGCAGTACTTC. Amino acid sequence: CAISEGSYEQYF.

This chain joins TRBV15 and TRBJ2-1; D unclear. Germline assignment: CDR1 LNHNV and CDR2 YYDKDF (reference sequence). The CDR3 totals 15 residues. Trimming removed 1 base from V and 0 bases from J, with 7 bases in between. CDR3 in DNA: TGTGCCACCAGCAGAGCGGTTAGCTCCTACAATGAGCAGTTCTTC. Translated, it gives CATSRAVSSYNEQFF.

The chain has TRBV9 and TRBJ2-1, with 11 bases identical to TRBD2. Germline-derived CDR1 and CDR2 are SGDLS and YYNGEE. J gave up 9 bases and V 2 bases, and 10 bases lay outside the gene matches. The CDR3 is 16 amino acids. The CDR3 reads CASSVLSSGRASEQFF. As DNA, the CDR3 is TGTGCCAGCAGCGTCTTAAGTAGCGGGAGGGCTAGTGAGCAGTTCTTC. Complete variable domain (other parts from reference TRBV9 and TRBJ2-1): DSGVTQTPKHLITATGQRVTLRCSPRSGDLSVYWYQQSLDQGLQFLIQYYNGEERAKGNILERFSAQQFPDLHSELNLSSLELGDSALYFCASSVLSSGRASEQFFGPGTRLTVL.

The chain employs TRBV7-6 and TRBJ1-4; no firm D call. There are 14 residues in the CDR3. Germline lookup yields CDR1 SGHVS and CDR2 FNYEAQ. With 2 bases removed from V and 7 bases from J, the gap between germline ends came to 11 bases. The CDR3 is CASSLPPSGEKLFF. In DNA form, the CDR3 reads TGTGCCAGCAGCTTACCCCCATCGGGTGAAAAACTGTTTTTT.

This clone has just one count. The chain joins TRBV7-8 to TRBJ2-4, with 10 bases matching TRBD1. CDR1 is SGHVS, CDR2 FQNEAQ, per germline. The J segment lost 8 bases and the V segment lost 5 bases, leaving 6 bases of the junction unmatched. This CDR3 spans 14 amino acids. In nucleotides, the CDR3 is TGTGCCAGCAGCACCGGGACAGGGGTAGACATTCAGTACTTC. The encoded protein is CASSTGTGVDIQYF.